This T cell receptor beta chain was obtained from a study of naive and memory T cell subsets. General study points: A few larger clonotypes appeared in naive repertoires, especially CD8, possibly memory cells re-expressing CD45RA. There was no ground truth to check naive and memory subset results.

An equimolar mix of two oligonucleotides served as the beta constant-region primer for TRBC1 and TRBC2. Nested alpha and beta constant-region primers with the SP2 primer drove four PCR rounds on ligated cDNA. Using its own MiXCR run on the UMI-ligation and nested PCR reads, TCRdb lists one record per CDR3 protein. The sample consists of roughly 150,000 distinct CDR3 sequences, about 20% of them appearing once. Trimming shortened V by 8 bases and J by 5 bases, and 16 bases separated the two germline ends. This CDR3 is built from 14 residues. The germline V gene encodes CDR1 LNHDA and CDR2 SQIVND (reference sequence). In regard to this clonotype: Its antigen is still unknown.

Sequencing was performed on naive CD8+ T cells from blood. This clonotype originated in a human donor in good health. V usage is TRBV19 and J usage is TRBJ2-1; a weak D match, TRBD2 (5 bases). The CDR3 DNA sequence: TGTGCCAGTGAGGGAAGTTCAGTCGACAATGAGCAGTTCTTC. Its translation: CASEGSSVDNEQFF.